This T cell receptor beta chain originates from a study of early T cells in non-severe SARS-CoV-2 infection. In TCRdb, the 5' RACE reads were re-called with MiXCR into one record per CDR3 protein. The sample holds tens of thousands of distinct CDR3 sequences, more than 9% seen once. This clonotype was seen many times. This CDR3 contains 13 residues. V dropped 1 base and J dropped 9 bases, with 9 bases sitting between them. Per the germline V gene, CDR1 is MNHNS and CDR2 is SASEGT. This TCR derives from an adult who was a healthcare worker with PCR-confirmed SARS-CoV-2 infection or an uninfected control (not recorded which). The V call is TRBV6-1, the J call TRBJ2-2; D unresolved. The sequenced material came from whole blood. CDR3 nucleotides: TGTGCCAGCAGTGAAGAGCTAATGAGGGAGCTGTTTTTT. It translates to CASSEELMRELFF.